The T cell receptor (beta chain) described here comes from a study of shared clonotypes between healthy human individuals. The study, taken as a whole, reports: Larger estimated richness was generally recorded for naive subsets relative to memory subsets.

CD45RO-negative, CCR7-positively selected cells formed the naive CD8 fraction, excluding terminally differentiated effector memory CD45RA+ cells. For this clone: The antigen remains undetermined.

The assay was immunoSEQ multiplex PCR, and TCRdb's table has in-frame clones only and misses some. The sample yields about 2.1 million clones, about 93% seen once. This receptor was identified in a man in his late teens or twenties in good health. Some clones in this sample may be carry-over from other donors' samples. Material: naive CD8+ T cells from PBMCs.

As DNA, the CDR3 is TGTGCCAGTGGGGGACTAGCGGGATTCAATGAGCAGTTCTTC. Its translation: CASGGLAGFNEQFF. V and J are TRBV19 and TRBJ2-1; TRBD2 aligns across 13 bases. CDR1 is LNHDA, CDR2 SQIVND, per germline (reference sequence). The CDR3 is made up of 14 amino acids. V lost 8 bases and J lost 6; bases outside the gene matches: 4.